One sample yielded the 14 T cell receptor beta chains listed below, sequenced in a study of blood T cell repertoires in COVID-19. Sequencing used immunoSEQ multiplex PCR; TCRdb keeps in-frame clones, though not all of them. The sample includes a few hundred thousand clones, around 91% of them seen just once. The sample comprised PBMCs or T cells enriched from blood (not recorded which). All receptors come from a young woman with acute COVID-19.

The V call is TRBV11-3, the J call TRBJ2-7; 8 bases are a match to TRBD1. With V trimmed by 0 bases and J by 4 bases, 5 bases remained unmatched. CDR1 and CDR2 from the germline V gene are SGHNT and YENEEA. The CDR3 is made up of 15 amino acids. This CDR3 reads CASSLDDRGSYEQYF. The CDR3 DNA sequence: TGTGCCAGCAGCTTAGATGACAGGGGCTCATACGAGCAGTACTTC.

The CDR3 loop is CASSLKGEPENTIYF. The CDR3, as DNA: TGTGCCAGCAGCTTAAAAGGGGAACCTGAAAACACCATATATTTT. The rearrangement uses TRBV7-9 and TRBJ1-3; weak D call: TRBD1 (5 bases). Trimming removed 2 bases from V and 6 bases from J, with 14 bases in between. The CDR3 has 15 amino acids. The germline CDR1 and CDR2 sequences are SEHNR and FQNEAQ (reference sequence).

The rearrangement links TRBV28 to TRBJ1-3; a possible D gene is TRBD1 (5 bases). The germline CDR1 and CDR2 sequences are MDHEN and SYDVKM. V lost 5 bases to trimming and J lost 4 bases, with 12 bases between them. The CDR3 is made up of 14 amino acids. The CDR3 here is CASSVQGGGNTIYF. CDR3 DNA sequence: TGTGCCAGCAGTGTTCAGGGAGGGGGAAACACCATATATTTT.

The CDR3 spells CATSQRGQGQETQYF. DNA of the CDR3: TGTGCCACCAGTCAGAGGGGACAGGGGCAAGAGACCCAGTACTTC. J is TRBJ2-5 and V is TRBV24-1; TRBD1 aligns across 10 bases. Germline CDR1 and CDR2: KGHDR and SFDVKD. The CDR3 loop spans 15 amino acids. The V and J ends lost 6 bases and 2 bases, in that order; junction bases with no gene match: 5.

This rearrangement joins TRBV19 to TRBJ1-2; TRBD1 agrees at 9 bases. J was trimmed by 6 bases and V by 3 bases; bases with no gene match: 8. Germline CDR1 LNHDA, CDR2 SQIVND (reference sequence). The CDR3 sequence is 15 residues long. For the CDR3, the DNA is TGTGCCAGTAGTATTTTCAGGGACAGGGATAATGGCTACACCTTC. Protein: CASSIFRDRDNGYTF.

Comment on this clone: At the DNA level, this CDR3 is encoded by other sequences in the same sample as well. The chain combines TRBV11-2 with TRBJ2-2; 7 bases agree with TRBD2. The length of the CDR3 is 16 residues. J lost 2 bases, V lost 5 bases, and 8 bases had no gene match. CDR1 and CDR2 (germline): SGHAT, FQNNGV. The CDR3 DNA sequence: TGTGCCAGCAGCCCAGCAGGGAGGGTAAACACCGGGGAGCTGTTTTTT. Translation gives CASSPAGRVNTGELFF.

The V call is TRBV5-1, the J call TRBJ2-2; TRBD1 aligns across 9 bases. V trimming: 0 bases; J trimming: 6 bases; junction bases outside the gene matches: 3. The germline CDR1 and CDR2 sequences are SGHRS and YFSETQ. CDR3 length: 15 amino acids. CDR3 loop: CASSLGDRGAGELFF. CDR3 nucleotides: TGCGCCAGCAGCTTGGGTGACAGGGGGGCCGGGGAGCTGTTTTTT. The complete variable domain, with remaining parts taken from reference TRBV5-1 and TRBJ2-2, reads KAGVTQTPRYLIKTRGQQVTLSCSPISGHRSVSWYQQTPGQGLQFLFEYFSETQRNKGNFPGRFSGRQFSNSRSEMNVSTLELGDSALYLCASSLGDRGAGELFFGEGSRLTVL.

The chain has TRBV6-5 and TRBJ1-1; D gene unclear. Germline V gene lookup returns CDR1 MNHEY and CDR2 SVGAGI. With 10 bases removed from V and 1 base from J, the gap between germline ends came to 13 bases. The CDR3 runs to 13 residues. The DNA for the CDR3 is TGTGCCACCTTGGGAGCGGCGAACACTGAAGCTTTCTTT. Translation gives CATLGAANTEAFF.

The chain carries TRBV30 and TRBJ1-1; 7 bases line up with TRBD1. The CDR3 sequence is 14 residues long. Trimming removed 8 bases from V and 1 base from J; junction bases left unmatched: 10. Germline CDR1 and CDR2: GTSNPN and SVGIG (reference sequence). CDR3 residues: CAGTGVKRNTEAFF. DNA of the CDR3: TGTGCCGGAACAGGGGTTAAGAGGAACACTGAAGCTTTCTTT. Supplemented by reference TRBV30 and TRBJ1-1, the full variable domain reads SQTIHQWPATLVQPVGSPLSLECTVEGTSNPNLYWYRQAAGRGLQLLFYSVGIGQISSEVPQNLSASRPQDRQFILSSKKLLLSDSGFYLCAGTGVKRNTEAFFGQGTRLTVV.

Written as DNA, the CDR3 is TGTGCCAGCAGTTTGCGTAGGGGACTAGTCGATGAGCAGTTCTTC. As protein: CASSLRRGLVDEQFF. This rearrangement joins TRBV27 to TRBJ2-1, with 8 bases identical to TRBD2. V shed 3 bases and J 8 bases; nucleotides not matched to a gene: 9. CDR3 length equals 15 residues. Per germline, CDR1 MNHEY and CDR2 SMNVEV (reference sequence).

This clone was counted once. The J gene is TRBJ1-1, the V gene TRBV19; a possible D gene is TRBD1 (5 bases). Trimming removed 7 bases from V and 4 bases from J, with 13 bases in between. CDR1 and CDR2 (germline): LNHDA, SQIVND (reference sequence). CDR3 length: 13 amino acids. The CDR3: CASTGGWGTEAFF. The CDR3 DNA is TGTGCCAGTACCGGGGGGTGGGGCACTGAAGCTTTCTTT. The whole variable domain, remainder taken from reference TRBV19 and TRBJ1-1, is DGGITQSPKYLFRKEGQNVTLSCEQNLNHDAMYWYRQDPGQGLRLIYYSQIVNDFQKGDIAEGYSVSREKKESFPLTVTSAQKNPTAFYLCASTGGWGTEAFFGQGTRLTVV.

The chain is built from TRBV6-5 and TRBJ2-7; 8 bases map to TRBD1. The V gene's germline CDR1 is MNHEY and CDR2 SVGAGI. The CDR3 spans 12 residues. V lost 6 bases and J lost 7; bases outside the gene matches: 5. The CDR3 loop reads CASSRQGPEQYF. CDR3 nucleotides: TGTGCCAGCAGCAGACAGGGGCCGGAGCAGTACTTC.

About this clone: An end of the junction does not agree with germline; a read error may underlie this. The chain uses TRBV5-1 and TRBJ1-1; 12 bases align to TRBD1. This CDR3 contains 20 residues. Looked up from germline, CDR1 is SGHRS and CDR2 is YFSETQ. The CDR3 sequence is CASSLAGTGGMPWMNTETFF. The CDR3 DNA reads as TGCGCCAGCAGCTTGGCCGGGACAGGGGGCATGCCCTGGATGAACACTGAAACTTTCTTT.

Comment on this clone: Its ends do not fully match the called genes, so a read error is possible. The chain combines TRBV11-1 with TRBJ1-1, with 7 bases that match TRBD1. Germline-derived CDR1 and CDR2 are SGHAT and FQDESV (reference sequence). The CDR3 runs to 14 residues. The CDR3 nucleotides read TGTGCCAGCAGCCCCGACAGGGTGAAAACTGAAGCTTTCTTT. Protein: CASSPDRVKTEAFF.